This TCR beta chain was captured by sequencing in a study of human T cells and chemical hapten exposure. Germline CDR1 is MDHEN and CDR2 is SYDVKM. V shed 4 bases, J shed 0 bases, and the junction held 5 bases outside the gene matches. This CDR3 region has 15 residues. TCRdb analysed the RACE reads with MiXCR anew, one entry per CDR3 protein. The sample carries 180,000 or so distinct CDR3 sequences, almost 30% recorded once. In its sample, this clonotype was seen a few times. Time point described: pre-sensitization, week 0. The treatment is: therapeutic diphenylcyclopropenone sensitization with weekly scalp DPC.

The receptor was derived from a young woman with alopecia areata. Some clones in this sample may be carry-over from other donors' samples. The material was whole blood, obtained in connection with sensitization to the hapten diphenylcyclopropenone (DPC). The gene calls are TRBV28 and TRBJ1-1, with 7 bases lining up with TRBD1. The CDR3 is CASSSPDRVNTEAFF. The CDR3 nucleotides read TGTGCCAGCAGTTCTCCCGACAGGGTGAACACTGAAGCTTTCTTT.